This entry lists 21 T cell receptor beta chains sequenced from one sample in a study of blood T cell repertoires in COVID-19. Libraries were prepared by immunoSEQ multiplex PCR; TCRdb keeps only in-frame clonotypes and omits some of them. The table records more than 150,000 clones, 80% to 90% of them present only once. Sample: peripheral blood. All receptors come from a man aged 40-49 years with active or convalescent COVID-19.

The rearrangement uses TRBV10-1 and TRBJ2-7, with D uncertain. Between the trimmed V and J ends, which lost 0 bases and 2 bases, there was a span of 8 bases. CDR3 size: 14 residues. The germline V gene encodes CDR1 WNHNN and CDR2 SYGVQD (reference sequence). The CDR3 bases are TGCGCCAGCAGTGAGTCAGGAGACCCCTACGAGCAGTACTTC. Its protein product is CASSESGDPYEQYF.

This clone was seen just once. The rearrangement links TRBV19 to TRBJ1-6; weak D call: TRBD1 (6 bases). From germline, CDR1 is LNHDA and CDR2 SQIVND (reference sequence). This CDR3 has 15 residues. V was pared by 6 bases and J by 10 bases, with 19 bases between. The CDR3 is CASSLNRDTISPLHF. CDR3 nucleotide sequence: TGTGCCAGTAGCCTGAACCGGGACACAATCTCACCCCTCCACTTT.

The chain uses TRBV11-2 and TRBJ2-7; possibly TRBD2 for D (5 bases). Per germline, CDR1 SGHAT and CDR2 FQNNGV. The germline V and J ends were trimmed by 2 bases and 5 bases, with 10 bases remaining between them. The CDR3 contains 13 residues. CDR3 DNA: TGTGCCAGCAGCTTACGGGGAACGGACGAGCAGTACTTC. This translates into CASSLRGTDEQYF.

The genes are TRBV28 and TRBJ2-7; D remains ambiguous. Trimming left V 5 bases short and J 3 bases short, with 5 bases between. From germline, CDR1 is MDHEN and CDR2 SYDVKM. This CDR3 spans 11 amino acids. CDR3 sequence reads: CASSVLYEQYF. As DNA, the CDR3 is TGTGCCAGCAGTGTCCTCTACGAGCAGTACTTC. The complete variable domain, with remaining parts taken from reference TRBV28 and TRBJ2-7, reads DVKVTQSSRYLVKRTGEKVFLECVQDMDHENMFWYRQDPGLGLRLIYFSYDVKMKEKGDIPEGYSVSREKKERFSLILESASTNQTSMYLCASSVLYEQYFGPGTRLTVT.

The V call is TRBV7-9, the J call TRBJ2-3; D remains unclear. The CDR3 has 14 residues. Per the germline V gene, CDR1 is SEHNR and CDR2 is FQNEAQ (reference sequence). Trimming pared 3 bases from V and 2 bases from J, leaving 9 bases between. CDR3 sequence: CASSFYSDTDTQYF. In DNA, the CDR3 is TGTGCCAGCAGCTTCTATAGTGACACAGATACGCAGTATTTT. The full variable domain, its missing parts supplied by reference TRBV7-9 and TRBJ2-3, is DTGVSQNPRHKITKRGQNVTFRCDPISEHNRLYWYRQTLGQGPEFLTYFQNEAQLEKSRLLSDRFSAERPKGSFSTLEIQRTEQGDSAMYLCASSFYSDTDTQYFGPGTRLTVL.

This rearrangement joins TRBV6-5 to TRBJ2-7, with TRBD1 as a possible D gene (5 bases). The germline V gene encodes CDR1 MNHEY and CDR2 SVGAGI. V was clipped by 5 bases and J by 2 bases, with 10 bases between them. This CDR3 has 13 amino acids. The DNA for the CDR3 is TGTGCCAGCAGTCTGGACAATACCTACGAGCAGTACTTC. Encoded protein: CASSLDNTYEQYF.

This chain joins TRBV3-1 (or the pseudogene TRBV3-2) and TRBJ1-6, with 7 bases lining up with TRBD1. In germline, CDR1 is LGHDT, CDR2 YNNKEL (reference sequence). The CDR3 is 17 residues long. The J segment lost 10 bases and the V segment lost 1 base, leaving 13 bases of the junction unmatched. The DNA of the CDR3 is TGTGCCAGCAGCCAAGGAAGTTACAGGGGAGGAGGATCACCCCTCCACTTT. It codes for CASSQGSYRGGGSPLHF.

The chain is built from TRBV7-3 and TRBJ2-5, with D unresolved. The V end lost 6 bases, the J end lost 5 bases, and 13 bases lay between the germline ends. CDR3 length: 13 residues. Germline V gives CDR1 SGHTA, CDR2 FQGTGA. CDR3 sequence (DNA): TGTGCCAGCAGTTTCTCCCACGGGGAGACCCAGTACTTC. This encodes CASSFSHGETQYF. The full variable domain, in which reference TRBV7-3 and TRBJ2-5 provide the parts outside the CDR3, is GAGVSQTPSNKVTEKGKYVELRCDPISGHTALYWYRQSLGQGPEFLIYFQGTGAADDSGLPNDRFFAVRPEGSVSTLKIQRTERGDSAVYLCASSFSHGETQYFGPGTRLLVL.

The chain is built from TRBV5-1 and TRBJ2-7, with D possibly matching TRBD1 (5 bases). V dropped 3 bases and J dropped 3 bases, with 10 bases sitting between them. The germline CDR1 and CDR2 sequences are SGHRS and YFSETQ. CDR3 length: 13 residues. As DNA, the CDR3 is TGCGCCAGCAGCTCGGACACCAACTACGAGCAGTACTTC. Amino acids: CASSSDTNYEQYF.

The rearrangement uses TRBV7-9 and TRBJ2-7; no definite D call. The germline V and J ends were trimmed by 4 bases and 4 bases, with 8 bases remaining between them. Germline CDR1 reads SEHNR; CDR2 reads FQNEAQ (reference sequence). CDR3 length: 12 residues. The CDR3 nucleotides read TGTGCCAGCAGCTCTAAGATATACGAGCAGTACTTC. The encoded protein is CASSSKIYEQYF. The full variable domain, completed using reference TRBV7-9 and TRBJ2-7, is DTGVSQNPRHKITKRGQNVTFRCDPISEHNRLYWYRQTLGQGPEFLTYFQNEAQLEKSRLLSDRFSAERPKGSFSTLEIQRTEQGDSAMYLCASSSKIYEQYFGPGTRLTVT.

V usage is TRBV4-1 and J usage is TRBJ2-1; 8 bases match TRBD2. The CDR3 length is 16 residues. CDR1 MGHRA and CDR2 YSYEKL come from the germline V gene. V lost 0 bases, J lost 5 bases, and 6 bases stayed unmatched. The CDR3 sequence is CASSQEGSGVHNEQFF. The CDR3 DNA reads TGCGCCAGCAGCCAAGAGGGTAGCGGGGTTCACAATGAGCAGTTCTTC.

The V gene is TRBV18, the J gene TRBJ1-5, with 10 bases fitting TRBD1. The ends lost 2 bases at V and 6 bases at J; junction bases unmatched: 7. The CDR3 extends over 16 amino acids. Germline V gives CDR1 KGHSH, CDR2 LQKENI. CDR3: CASSPSGQGFSQPQHF. The CDR3 DNA follows: TGTGCCAGCTCACCATCGGGACAGGGGTTTAGTCAGCCCCAGCATTTT.

The chain employs TRBV19 and TRBJ1-5; TRBD1 matches 7 bases. There are 15 residues in the CDR3. Germline values: CDR1 LNHDA, CDR2 SQIVND (reference sequence). After removal of 3 bases from V and 2 bases from J, the junction contained 4 bases not matched to a gene. The CDR3 DNA sequence: TGTGCCAGTAGTATTAGGGGGCCCGGCAATCAGCCCCAGCATTTT. Protein: CASSIRGPGNQPQHF.

The rearrangement joins TRBV4-3 to TRBJ1-2, with D possibly TRBD1 on 5 matching bases. CDR3 size: 14 residues. CDR1 LGHNA and CDR2 YSLEER come from the germline V gene. Between the trimmed V and J ends, which lost 0 bases and 5 bases, there was a span of 10 bases. CDR3 amino acids: CASSQDGRGYGYTF. DNA of the CDR3: TGCGCCAGCAGCCAAGATGGAAGGGGTTATGGCTACACCTTC.

CDR3 sequence (DNA): TGTGCCAGCAGTTTGGCGCGGGTGGGCTACACCTTC. This codes for CASSLARVGYTF. The chain links TRBV28 to TRBJ1-2; D gene unclear. Germline-derived CDR1 and CDR2 are MDHEN and SYDVKM. CDR3 length: 12 residues. V was trimmed by 3 bases and J by 8 bases, leaving 10 bases between them.

The chain combines TRBV2 with TRBJ2-7; possible D gene TRBD2, 6 bases. Germline CDR1 reads SNHLY; CDR2 reads FYNNEI. The V and J ends lost 7 bases and 2 bases respectively, with 18 bases between them. CDR3 length equals 15 residues. The CDR3 region has the DNA TGTGCCAGCACTAAGTTAGGGGAGGCGGCCTACGAGCAGTACTTC. It specifies CASTKLGEAAYEQYF.

V usage is TRBV29-1 and J usage is TRBJ2-7; 11 bases are a match to TRBD1. Trimming cost V 1 base and J 1 base; bases outside gene matches: 12. The CDR3 length is 18 residues. In germline, CDR1 is SQVTM, CDR2 ANQGSEA. The DNA of the CDR3 is TGCAGCGTTGAAGCGGGGACAGGGGGGACTTTCGGATCCTACGAGCAGTACTTC. It yields the protein CSVEAGTGGTFGSYEQYF.

V usage is TRBV6-1 and J usage is TRBJ2-2, with D unclear. The germline CDR1 and CDR2 sequences are MNHNS and SASEGT. V was pared by 2 bases and J by 7 bases, with 23 bases between. The CDR3 is 18 amino acids. The CDR3 nucleotides are TGTGCCAGCAGTGAAATGGCGTCAGGCTACCTCGTTTACGGGGAGCTGTTTTTT. Its protein is CASSEMASGYLVYGELFF.

This chain joins TRBV6-6 and TRBJ1-2; 8 bases fit TRBD1. Germline trimming cut 5 bases from V and 8 bases from J; bases unmatched to any gene: 1. CDR1 and CDR2 from the germline V gene are MNHNY and SVGAGI (reference sequence). CDR3 size: 11 residues. The CDR3 coding sequence is TGTGCCAGCAGTCCAGGGGGCGGCTACACCTTC. Translated, it gives CASSPGGGYTF.

The rearrangement links TRBV10-3 to TRBJ1-1; 7 bases agree with TRBD1. The CDR3 loop spans 15 amino acids. The junction had 12 bases not matched to a gene; V was cut back by 11 bases and J by 0 bases. CDR1 is ENHRY and CDR2 is SYGVKD in the germline V gene. The CDR3 spells CAARGGILLNTEAFF. CDR3 nucleotides: TGTGCCGCCCGAGGGGGCATCCTTTTGAACACTGAAGCTTTCTTT.

The chain links TRBV6-5 to TRBJ2-5, with D unresolved. Germline CDR1 and CDR2: MNHEY and SVGAGI. This CDR3 region has 15 residues. V lost 6 bases, J lost 5 bases, and 19 bases lay in between. CDR3: CASRPSLLGIETQYF. The CDR3 region has the DNA TGTGCCAGCAGGCCCAGTCTTTTGGGCATTGAGACCCAGTACTTC.